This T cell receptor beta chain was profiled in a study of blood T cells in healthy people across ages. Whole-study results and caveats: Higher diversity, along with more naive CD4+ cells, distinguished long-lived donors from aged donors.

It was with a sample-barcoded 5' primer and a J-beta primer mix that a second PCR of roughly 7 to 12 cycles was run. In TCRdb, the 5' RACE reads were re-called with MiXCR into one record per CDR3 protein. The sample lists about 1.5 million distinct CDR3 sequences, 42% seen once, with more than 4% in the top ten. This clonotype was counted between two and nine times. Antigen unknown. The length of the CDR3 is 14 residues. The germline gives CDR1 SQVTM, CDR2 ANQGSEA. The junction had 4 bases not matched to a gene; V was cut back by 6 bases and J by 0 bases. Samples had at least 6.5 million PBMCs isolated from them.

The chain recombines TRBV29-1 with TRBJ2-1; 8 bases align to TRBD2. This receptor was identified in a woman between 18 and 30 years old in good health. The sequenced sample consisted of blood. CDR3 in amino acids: CSVIAGRSYNEQFF. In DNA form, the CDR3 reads TGCAGCGTGATAGCGGGGCGCTCCTACAATGAGCAGTTCTTC.